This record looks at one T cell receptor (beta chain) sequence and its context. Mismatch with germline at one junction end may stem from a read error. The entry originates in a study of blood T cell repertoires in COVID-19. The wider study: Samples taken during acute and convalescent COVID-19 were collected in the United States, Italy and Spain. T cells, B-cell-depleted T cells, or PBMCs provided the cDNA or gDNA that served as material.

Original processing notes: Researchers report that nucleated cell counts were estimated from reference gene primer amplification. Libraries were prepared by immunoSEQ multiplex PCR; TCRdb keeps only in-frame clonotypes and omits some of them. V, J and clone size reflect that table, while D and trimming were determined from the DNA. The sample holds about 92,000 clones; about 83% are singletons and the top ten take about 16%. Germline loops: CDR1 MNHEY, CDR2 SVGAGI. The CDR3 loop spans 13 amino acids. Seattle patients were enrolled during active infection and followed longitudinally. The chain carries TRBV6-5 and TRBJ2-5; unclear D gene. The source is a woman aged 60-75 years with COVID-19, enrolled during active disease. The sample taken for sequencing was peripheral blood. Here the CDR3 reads CASSFTNQDTQYF. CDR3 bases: TGTGCCAGCAGTTTCACAAACCAAGATACCCAGTACTTC.